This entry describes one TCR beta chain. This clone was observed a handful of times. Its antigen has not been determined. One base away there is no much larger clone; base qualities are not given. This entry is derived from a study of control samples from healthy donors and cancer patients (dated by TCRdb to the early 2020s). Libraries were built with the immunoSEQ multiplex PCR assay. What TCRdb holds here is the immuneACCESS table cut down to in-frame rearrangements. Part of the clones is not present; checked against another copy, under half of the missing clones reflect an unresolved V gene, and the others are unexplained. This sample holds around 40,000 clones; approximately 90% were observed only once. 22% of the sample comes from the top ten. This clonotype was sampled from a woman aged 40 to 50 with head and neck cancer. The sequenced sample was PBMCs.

At the DNA level, the sequence is TGTGCCAGCAGCTTAGGAGTCGGGACAGGGGGAGATCAGCCCCAGCATTTT. This gives the protein CASSLGVGTGGDQPQHF. In this chain, TRBV7-9 is recombined with TRBJ1-5, with TRBD1 matching 11 junction bases. Including the terminal cysteine and phenylalanine, the CDR3 comprises 17 residues. CDR3 DNA only is kept here, 51 bases in frame from base 1. In the germline V gene (reference sequence), CDR1 corresponds to SEHNR and CDR2 to FQNEAQ. After removal of 1 base from V and 5 bases from J, the junction retains 7 bases not matched to a gene. With the portions outside the CDR3 filled from the reference TRBV7-9 and TRBJ1-5 genes, the complete variable region becomes DTGVSQNPRHKITKRGQNVTFRCDPISEHNRLYWYRQTLGQGPEFLTYFQNEAQLEKSRLLSDRFSAERPKGSFSTLEIQRTEQGDSAMYLCASSLGVGTGGDQPQHFGDGTRLSIL.